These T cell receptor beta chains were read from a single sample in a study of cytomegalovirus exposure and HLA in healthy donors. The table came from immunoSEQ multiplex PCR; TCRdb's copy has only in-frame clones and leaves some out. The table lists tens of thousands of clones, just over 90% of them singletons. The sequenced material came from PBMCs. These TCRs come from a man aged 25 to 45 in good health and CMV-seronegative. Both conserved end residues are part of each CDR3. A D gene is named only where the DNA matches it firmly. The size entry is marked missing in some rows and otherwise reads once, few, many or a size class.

TGTGCACAGCAGTGGTGGTCTGGGGCCAACGTCCTGACTTTC,CAQQWWSGANVLTF,TRBV25-1,TRBJ2-6,.,.
TGTGCCAGCAGCTTATCCCTAGCGTCGTACCAAGAGACCCAGTACTTC,CASSLSLASYQETQYF,TRBV7-2,TRBJ2-5,.,.
TGTGCCAGCACTGACCGGGACAGGGGCAATCAGCCCCAGCATTTT,CASTDRDRGNQPQHF,TRBV2,TRBJ1-5,TRBD1,once
TGTGCCAGCAGCTTTAGCTTACCGAACACCGGGGAGCTGTTTTTT,CASSFSLPNTGELFF,TRBV7-9,TRBJ2-2,.,.
TGTGCCAGGATTAAGACAGGGGTCGAGCAGTACTTC,CARIKTGVEQYF,TRBV19,TRBJ2-7,TRBD1,.
TGTGCCTGGGTAAACCAGGCGGGGGGCTACACCTTC,CAWVNQAGGYTF,TRBV30,TRBJ1-2,.,.
TGTGCCAGCAGTTTGGGCAGGGGAATTTATGGCTACACCTTC,CASSLGRGIYGYTF,TRBV28,TRBJ1-2,.,.
TGTGCCAGCGGCGGACACCTAAATCAGCCCCAGCATTTT,CASGGHLNQPQHF,TRBV7-9,TRBJ1-5,.,.
TGTGCCAGCAGCTTACTAGCCGGGAACACTGAAGCTTTCTTT,CASSLLAGNTEAFF,TRBV7-2,TRBJ1-1,.,.
TGTGCCAGCTCACGACCCGAAATAACAGGGGGCAATGGCTACACCTTC,CASSRPEITGGNGYTF,TRBV18,TRBJ1-2,TRBD1,.